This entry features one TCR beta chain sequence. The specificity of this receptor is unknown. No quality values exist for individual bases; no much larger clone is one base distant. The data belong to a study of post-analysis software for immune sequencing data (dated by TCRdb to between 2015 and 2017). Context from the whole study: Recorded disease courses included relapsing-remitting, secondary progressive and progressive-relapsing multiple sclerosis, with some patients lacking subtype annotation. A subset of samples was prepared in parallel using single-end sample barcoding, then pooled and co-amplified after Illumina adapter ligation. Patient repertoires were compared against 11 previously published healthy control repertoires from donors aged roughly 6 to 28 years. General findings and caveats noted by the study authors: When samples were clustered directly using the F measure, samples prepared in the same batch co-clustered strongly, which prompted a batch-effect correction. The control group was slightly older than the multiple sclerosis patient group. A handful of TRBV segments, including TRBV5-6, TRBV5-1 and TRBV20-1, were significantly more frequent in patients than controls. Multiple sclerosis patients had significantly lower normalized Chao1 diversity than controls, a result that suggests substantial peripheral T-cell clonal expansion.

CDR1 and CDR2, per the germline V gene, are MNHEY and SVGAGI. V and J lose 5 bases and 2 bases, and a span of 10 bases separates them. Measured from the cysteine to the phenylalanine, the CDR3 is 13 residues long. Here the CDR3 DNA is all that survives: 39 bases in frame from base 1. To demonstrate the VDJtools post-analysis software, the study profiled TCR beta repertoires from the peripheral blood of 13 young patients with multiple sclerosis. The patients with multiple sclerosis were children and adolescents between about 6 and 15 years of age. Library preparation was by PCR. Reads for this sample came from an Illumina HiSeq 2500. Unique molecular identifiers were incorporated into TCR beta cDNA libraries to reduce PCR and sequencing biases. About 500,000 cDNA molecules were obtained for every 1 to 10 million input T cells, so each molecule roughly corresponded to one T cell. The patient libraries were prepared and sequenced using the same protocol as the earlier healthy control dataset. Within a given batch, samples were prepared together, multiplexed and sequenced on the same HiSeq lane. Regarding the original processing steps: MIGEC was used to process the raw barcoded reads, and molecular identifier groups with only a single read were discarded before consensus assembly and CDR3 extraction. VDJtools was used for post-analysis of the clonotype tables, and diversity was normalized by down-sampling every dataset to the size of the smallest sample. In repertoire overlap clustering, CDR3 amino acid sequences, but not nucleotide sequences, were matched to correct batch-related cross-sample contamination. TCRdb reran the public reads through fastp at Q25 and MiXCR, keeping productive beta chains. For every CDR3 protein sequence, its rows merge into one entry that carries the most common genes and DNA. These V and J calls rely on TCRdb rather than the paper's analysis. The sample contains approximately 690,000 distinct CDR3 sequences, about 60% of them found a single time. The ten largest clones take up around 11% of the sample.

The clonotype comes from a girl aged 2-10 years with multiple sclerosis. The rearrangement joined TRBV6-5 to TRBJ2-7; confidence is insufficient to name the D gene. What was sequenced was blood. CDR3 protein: CASSKESTYEQYF. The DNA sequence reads TGTGCCAGCAGTAAGGAAAGTACCTACGAGCAGTACTTC.